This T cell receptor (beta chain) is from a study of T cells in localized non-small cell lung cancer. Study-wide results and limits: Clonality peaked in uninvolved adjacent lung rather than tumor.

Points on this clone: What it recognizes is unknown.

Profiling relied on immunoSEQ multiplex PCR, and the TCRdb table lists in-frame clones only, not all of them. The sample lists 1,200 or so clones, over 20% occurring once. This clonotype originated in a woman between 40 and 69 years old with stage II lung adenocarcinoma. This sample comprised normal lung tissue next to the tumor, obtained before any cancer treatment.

Here the CDR3 reads CASSLAGAKTQYF. The DNA of the CDR3 is TGTGCCAGCAGTTTAGCGGGGGCAAAGACCCAGTACTTC. This chain joins TRBV28 and TRBJ2-5; tentatively, D is TRBD2 (7 bases). Germline lookup yields CDR1 MDHEN and CDR2 SYDVKM. V lost 2 bases, J lost 6 bases, and 10 bases lay in between. The CDR3 spans 13 residues.